This T cell receptor beta chain was identified during a study of blood T cell repertoires in COVID-19. The germline gives CDR1 MGHRA, CDR2 YSYEKL. The CDR3 is 17 amino acids. Germline trimming cut 4 bases from V and 5 bases from J; bases unmatched to any gene: 11. Original data processing: Estimated nucleated cell counts came from reference gene primer amplification. Generated by immunoSEQ multiplex PCR, the TCRdb table keeps only in-frame clones and is missing some. V and J calls and clone size follow that table, whereas D and trimming were derived from the DNA. The sample shows some 300,000 clones, 88% of them seen only once.

The chain is built from TRBV4-1 and TRBJ1-1; 12 nucleotides match TRBD1. Sequenced material: PBMCs or T cells enriched from blood (not recorded which). The TCR originated in a woman aged 25 to 39 who had recovered from COVID-19. CDR3 in DNA: TGCGCCAGCAGCCTCTCCGGGACAGGGGGCTTCTGGACTGAAGCTTTCTTT. This sequence encodes CASSLSGTGGFWTEAFF.